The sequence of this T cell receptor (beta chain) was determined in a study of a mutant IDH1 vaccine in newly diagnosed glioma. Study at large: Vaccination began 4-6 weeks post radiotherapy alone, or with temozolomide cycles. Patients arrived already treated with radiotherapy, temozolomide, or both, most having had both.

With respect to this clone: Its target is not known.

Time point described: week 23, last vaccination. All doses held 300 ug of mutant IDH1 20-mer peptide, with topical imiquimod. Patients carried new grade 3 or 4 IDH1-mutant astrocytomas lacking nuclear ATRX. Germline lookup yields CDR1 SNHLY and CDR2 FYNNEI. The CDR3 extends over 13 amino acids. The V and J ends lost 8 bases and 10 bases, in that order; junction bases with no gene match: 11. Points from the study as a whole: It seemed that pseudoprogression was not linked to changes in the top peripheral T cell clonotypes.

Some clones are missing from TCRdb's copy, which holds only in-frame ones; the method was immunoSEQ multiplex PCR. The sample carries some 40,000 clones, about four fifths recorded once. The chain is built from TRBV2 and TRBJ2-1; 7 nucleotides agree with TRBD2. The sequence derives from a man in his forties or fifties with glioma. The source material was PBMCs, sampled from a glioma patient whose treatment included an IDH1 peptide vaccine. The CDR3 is CASGREFAAEQFF. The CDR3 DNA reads TGTGCCAGCGGGCGGGAGTTCGCAGCCGAGCAGTTCTTC. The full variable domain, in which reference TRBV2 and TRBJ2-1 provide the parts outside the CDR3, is EPEVTQTPSHQVTQMGQEVILRCVPISNHLYFYWYRQILGQKVEFLVSFYNNEISEKSEIFDDQFSVERPDGSNFTLKIRSTKLEDSAMYFCASGREFAAEQFFGPGTRLTVL.